The 26 T cell receptor beta chains below all came from one sample that was sequenced in a study of blood T cell repertoires in COVID-19. The repertoire was sequenced with immunoSEQ multiplex PCR; TCRdb's copy has only in-frame clones and lacks some. The sample shows 85,000 to 120,000 clones, around 90% of them seen only once. The sequenced sample was peripheral blood. Receptor source: a man between 18 and 29 years old with acute or convalescent COVID-19.

J is TRBJ2-7 and V is TRBV18, with TRBD1 identical over 8 bases. CDR3 length: 15 residues. J gave up 1 base and V 5 bases, and 7 bases lay outside the gene matches. Germline loops: CDR1 KGHSH, CDR2 LQKENI. The CDR3: CASSSGQGLSYEQYF. CDR3 nucleotides: TGTGCCAGCTCATCTGGACAGGGATTGTCCTACGAGCAGTACTTC.

This rearrangement joins TRBV18 to TRBJ1-1; 7 positions agree with TRBD1. This CDR3 has 15 amino acids. The germline gives CDR1 KGHSH, CDR2 LQKENI. V trimming: 2 bases; J trimming: 5 bases; junction bases outside the gene matches: 8. In nucleotides, the CDR3 is TGTGCCAGCTCACCAGCGGACAGGAGGGAGACTGAAGCTTTCTTT. Its protein is CASSPADRRETEAFF. Drawing the rest from reference TRBV18 and TRBJ1-1, the complete variable domain is NAGVMQNPRHLVRRRGQEARLRCSPMKGHSHVYWYRQLPEEGLKFMVYLQKENIIDESGMPKERFSAEFPKEGPSILRIQQVVRGDSAAYFCASSPADRRETEAFFGQGTRLTVV.

This chain links TRBV15 with TRBJ2-5; 9 bases align to TRBD1. This CDR3 is built from 14 residues. V trimming: 4 bases; J trimming: 5 bases; junction bases outside the gene matches: 5. CDR1 LNHNV and CDR2 YYDKDF come from the germline V gene (reference sequence). This CDR3 reads CATSTPGTGETQYF. DNA of the CDR3: TGTGCCACCAGCACACCCGGGACAGGGGAGACCCAGTACTTC.

The rearrangement links TRBV7-2 to TRBJ1-6, with 9 bases identical to TRBD1. CDR1 is SGHTA, CDR2 FQGNSA, per germline. The trim removed 0 bases at V and 0 bases at J, leaving 9 bases unmatched. The CDR3 contains 20 residues. CDR3 DNA: TGTGCCAGCAGCTTAGCGCATAACAGGGGGCGCAGCTCCTATAATTCACCCCTCCACTTT. Translation gives CASSLAHNRGRSSYNSPLHF.

The DNA of the CDR3 is TGTGCCTGGGGACAGGGAGGAAACACCATATATTTT. Protein sequence: CAWGQGGNTIYF. This chain joins TRBV30 and TRBJ1-3; the match to TRBD1 covers 8 bases. CDR1 and CDR2 from the germline V gene are GTSNPN and SVGIG (reference sequence). This CDR3 comprises 12 residues. V shed 5 bases and J 4 bases; nucleotides not matched to a gene: 1.

This chain links TRBV7-9 with TRBJ1-1, with a tentative D call TRBD1 (5 bases). Germline V gives CDR1 SEHNR, CDR2 FQNEAQ (reference sequence). CDR3 length: 16 residues. V dropped 3 bases and J dropped 1 base, with 15 bases sitting between them. This chain's CDR3 is CASSFTLQATNTEAFF. The CDR3 coding sequence is TGTGCCAGCAGCTTCACCTTACAGGCGACGAACACTGAAGCTTTCTTT. The entire variable domain, with the rest obtained from reference TRBV7-9 and TRBJ1-1, is as follows: DTGVSQNPRHKITKRGQNVTFRCDPISEHNRLYWYRQTLGQGPEFLTYFQNEAQLEKSRLLSDRFSAERPKGSFSTLEIQRTEQGDSAMYLCASSFTLQATNTEAFFGQGTRLTVV.

The CDR3 sequence is CAISESRSGTGNDYGYTF. Written as DNA, the CDR3 is TGTGCCATCAGTGAGTCGAGATCCGGGACAGGGAACGACTATGGCTACACCTTC. V usage is TRBV10-3 and J usage is TRBJ1-2; 9 bases line up with TRBD1. V lost 0 bases and J lost 3; bases outside the gene matches: 11. Germline V gene lookup returns CDR1 ENHRY and CDR2 SYGVKD. This CDR3 is built from 18 residues.

The rearrangement joins TRBV25-1 to TRBJ1-4, with D unresolved. Trimming left V 1 base short and J 6 bases short, with 21 bases between. CDR1 and CDR2 (germline): MGHDK, SYGVNS. This CDR3 is built from 18 residues. The CDR3 is CASSELNPSPGWDEKLFF. CDR3 DNA: TGTGCCAGCAGTGAATTGAATCCTAGCCCCGGATGGGATGAAAAACTGTTTTTT.

The rearrangement uses TRBV3-1 (or the pseudogene TRBV3-2) and TRBJ1-2; perhaps TRBD1 as D (5 bases). The V and J ends lost 2 bases and 8 bases respectively, with 9 bases between them. The CDR3 runs to 12 residues. Germline V CDR1 and CDR2: LGHDT, YNNKEL (reference sequence). As DNA, the CDR3 is TGTGCCAGCAGCCAACAGGCAGGGGGCTACACCTTC. Amino acids: CASSQQAGGYTF.

The V gene is TRBV10-2, the J gene TRBJ1-1, with D tentatively TRBD1 (5 bases). CDR3 length: 15 amino acids. Per the germline V gene, CDR1 is WSHSY and CDR2 is SAAADI. Trimming stripped 4 bases from V and 0 bases from J, with 12 bases between. The CDR3 region has the DNA TGCGCCAGCAGTGTTACTATACAGGTGAACACTGAAGCTTTCTTT. This translates into CASSVTIQVNTEAFF.

The rearrangement uses TRBV7-9 and TRBJ2-2; TRBD2 aligns across 13 bases. The CDR3 loop spans 19 amino acids. V shed 1 base and J 2 bases; nucleotides not matched to a gene: 7. The germline gives CDR1 SEHNR, CDR2 FQNEAQ (reference sequence). The CDR3 DNA follows: TGTGCCAGCAGCTTAGTGGGACTAGCGGGGCCCTACAACACCGGGGAGCTGTTTTTT. This translates into CASSLVGLAGPYNTGELFF.

The J gene is TRBJ1-4, the V gene TRBV5-1, with TRBD1 matching over 7 bases. The CDR3 contains 15 residues. The junction had 5 bases not matched to a gene; V was cut back by 4 bases and J by 2 bases. Germline CDR1 reads SGHRS; CDR2 reads YFSETQ. CDR3 DNA: TGCGCCAGCAGCCTGATGACAGGGACTAATGAAAAACTGTTTTTT. Its protein is CASSLMTGTNEKLFF. The full variable domain, completed using reference TRBV5-1 and TRBJ1-4, is KAGVTQTPRYLIKTRGQQVTLSCSPISGHRSVSWYQQTPGQGLQFLFEYFSETQRNKGNFPGRFSGRQFSNSRSEMNVSTLELGDSALYLCASSLMTGTNEKLFFGSGTQLSVL.

The V call is TRBV5-1, the J call TRBJ2-3, with TRBD1 as a possible D gene (5 bases). The CDR3 is 13 residues long. V was pared by 7 bases and J by 3 bases, with 12 bases between. Looked up from germline, CDR1 is SGHRS and CDR2 is YFSETQ. CDR3 residues: CASRRDATDTQYF. The CDR3 DNA reads TGCGCCAGCCGCAGGGATGCAACAGATACGCAGTATTTT.

The chain carries TRBV30 and TRBJ2-7; 9 bases match TRBD1. Germline CDR1 and CDR2: GTSNPN and SVGIG (reference sequence). The junction had 5 bases not matched to a gene; V was cut back by 3 bases and J by 2 bases. The CDR3 runs 14 residues. This CDR3 is CAWRHGDRAYEQYF. Here the CDR3 DNA reads TGTGCCTGGAGACATGGGGACAGGGCCTACGAGCAGTACTTC.

This sequence joins TRBV7-6 and TRBJ2-7, with D possibly matching TRBD2 (7 bases). Deletions cut 0 bases from V and 6 bases from J, with 9 bases between. The CDR3 contains 13 residues. Germline V CDR1 and CDR2: SGHVS, FNYEAQ. The CDR3 nucleotides read TGTGCCAGCAGCTTAGCAGGGGGGGGCGAGCAGTACTTC. Its protein is CASSLAGGGEQYF.

The chain links TRBV3-1 (or the pseudogene TRBV3-2) to TRBJ2-1; 8 bases are shared with TRBD2. Germline V CDR1 and CDR2: LGHDT, YNNKEL (reference sequence). J was trimmed by 5 bases and V by 3 bases; bases with no gene match: 3. CDR3 size: 14 residues. Here the CDR3 reads CASSQAGGNNEQFF. CDR3 nucleotide sequence: TGTGCCAGCAGCCAGGCGGGGGGTAACAATGAGCAGTTCTTC.

V is TRBV13 and J is TRBJ2-4, with TRBD1 as a possible D gene (6 bases). Germline V gene lookup returns CDR1 PRHDT and CDR2 FYEKMQ (reference sequence). The germline V and J ends were trimmed by 5 bases and 0 bases, with 17 bases remaining between them. The CDR3 totals 17 residues. The CDR3 DNA sequence: TGTGCCAGCAGCAGTAAGAGGGACAAGGGAGCCAAAAACATTCAGTACTTC. Protein: CASSSKRDKGAKNIQYF.

The chain uses TRBV19 and TRBJ2-2; 12 bases agree with TRBD1. The CDR3 has 16 amino acids. Germline V gives CDR1 LNHDA, CDR2 SQIVND (reference sequence). Trimming removed 6 bases from V and 6 bases from J; junction bases left unmatched: 8. The CDR3 sequence: CASRIPRDRGPGELFF. CDR3 sequence (DNA): TGTGCCAGTAGGATCCCCCGGGACAGGGGGCCCGGGGAGCTGTTTTTT.

The gene calls are TRBV24-1 and TRBJ2-1; a possible D gene is TRBD1 (6 bases). V dropped 1 base and J dropped 12 bases, with 12 bases sitting between them. In germline, CDR1 is KGHDR, CDR2 SFDVKD. The CDR3 consists of 13 residues. The CDR3 sequence: CATSDLGQGRQFF. DNA for the CDR3: TGTGCCACCAGTGATTTAGGGCAGGGGAGGCAGTTCTTC.

The V gene is TRBV9, the J gene TRBJ1-1; perhaps TRBD1 as D (5 bases). This CDR3 contains 15 residues. Germline assignment: CDR1 SGDLS and CDR2 YYNGEE. Trimming left V 3 bases short and J 1 base short, with 13 bases between. The chain's CDR3 is CASSGTARGNTEAFF. The CDR3 bases are TGTGCCAGCAGCGGGACGGCTAGGGGGAACACTGAAGCTTTCTTT.

This clone was detected only once. V gene TRBV14 combines with J gene TRBJ2-1; TRBD1 aligns across 8 bases. This CDR3 has 18 amino acids. V lost 1 base, J lost 4 bases, and 12 bases stayed unmatched. Germline V gene data show CDR1 as SGHDN and CDR2 as FVKESK. This CDR3 is CASSQATQGGKAYNEQFF. The DNA for the CDR3 is TGTGCCAGCAGCCAAGCAACACAGGGGGGAAAGGCTTACAATGAGCAGTTCTTC. Complete variable domain (other parts from reference TRBV14 and TRBJ2-1): EAGVTQFPSHSVIEKGQTVTLRCDPISGHDNLYWYRRVMGKEIKFLLHFVKESKQDESGMPNNRFLAERTGGTYSTLKVQPAELEDSGVYFCASSQATQGGKAYNEQFFGPGTRLTVL.

The V and J genes are TRBV5-1 and TRBJ1-1; no definite D call. Looked up from germline, CDR1 is SGHRS and CDR2 is YFSETQ. The CDR3 has 13 amino acids. V lost 4 bases, J lost 1 base, and 8 bases lay in between. The CDR3: CASSVQWNTEAFF. As DNA, the CDR3 is TGCGCCAGCAGCGTTCAGTGGAACACTGAAGCTTTCTTT.

V is TRBV29-1 and J is TRBJ2-2; D unresolved. Trimming removed 6 bases at V and 1 base at J, with 6 bases between. CDR1 and CDR2 (germline): SQVTM, ANQGSEA. CDR3 size: 12 residues. This CDR3 reads CSVSQNTGELFF. The CDR3 region has the DNA TGCAGCGTGTCCCAGAACACCGGGGAGCTGTTTTTT.

The CDR3 bases are TGTGCCAGCAGTTGGTTCGGGGGGCTGATCACTGAAGCTTTCTTT. Its translation: CASSWFGGLITEAFF. The rearrangement joins TRBV27 to TRBJ1-1, with a weak D call TRBD1 (6 bases). The CDR3 contains 15 residues. The V end lost 4 bases, the J end lost 4 bases, and 16 bases lay between the germline ends. Germline CDR1 reads MNHEY; CDR2 reads SMNVEV (reference sequence).

The chain combines TRBV2 with TRBJ1-3, with D tentatively TRBD1 (5 bases). Trimming removed 7 bases at V and 3 bases at J, with 19 bases between. Per germline, CDR1 SNHLY and CDR2 FYNNEI. CDR3 size: 16 residues. CDR3: CASKMSREGSGNTIYF. Written as DNA, the CDR3 is TGTGCCAGCAAGATGTCCAGGGAAGGAAGTGGAAACACCATATATTTT. Supplemented by reference TRBV2 and TRBJ1-3, the full variable domain reads EPEVTQTPSHQVTQMGQEVILRCVPISNHLYFYWYRQILGQKVEFLVSFYNNEISEKSEIFDDQFSVERPDGSNFTLKIRSTKLEDSAMYFCASKMSREGSGNTIYFGEGSWLTVV.

The chain combines TRBV5-1 with TRBJ2-1; D is uncertain. From germline, CDR1 is SGHRS and CDR2 YFSETQ. The CDR3 is 13 amino acids. V gave up 4 bases and J gave up 3 bases, with 8 bases separating them. The CDR3 loop reads CASSMDGYNEQFF. The CDR3 DNA reads TGCGCCAGCAGCATGGACGGCTACAATGAGCAGTTCTTC.